This TCR beta chain was captured by sequencing in a study of early T cells in non-severe SARS-CoV-2 infection. Background on the study: Sequencing of unsorted whole blood was done on bulk RNA, leaving chains unpaired. Study results and caveats: Database matching using VDJdb favored anti-spike CD8 responses, with private and CD4 specificities left missing.

CDR1 is SGHNT, CDR2 YYREEE, per germline (reference sequence). With 2 bases clipped from V and 1 base from J, the junction kept 3 bases outside the gene matches. This CDR3 comprises 15 residues. The TCR library protocol attached unique molecular identifiers to the individual cDNA molecules. TCRdb ran MiXCR on the 5' RACE reads and lists one entry per CDR3 protein. This repertoire shows fewer than 50,000 distinct CDR3 sequences, roughly 6.5% found once; its top ten account for over 2.5%. There are many counts of this clonotype. The antigen is unknown. This chain joins TRBV5-4 and TRBJ2-7; 10 bases are a match to TRBD1. The sample here was whole blood, taken at baseline. This receptor was identified in an adult who was a healthcare worker with PCR-confirmed SARS-CoV-2 infection or an uninfected control (not recorded which). CDR3 amino acids: CASSLPGQGSYEQYF. The CDR3 bases are TGTGCCAGCAGCTTACCGGGACAGGGGTCCTACGAGCAGTACTTC.